This T cell receptor beta chain was identified during a study of human versus mouse CDR3 diversity and MHC coevolution. About the study: Reported immunoSEQ sensitivity was one in 200,000 T cells, with reduced amplification bias. Study observations and caveats: By iCHAO1, human TCR beta clonotypes numbered about 1.6 million, the most. Clonal inequality was lowest in most of the three human donors.

Cells were CD45RO-negative CD62L-positive naive CD4 T cells sorted from PBMCs. The CDR3 has 13 residues. From germline, CDR1 is ENHRY and CDR2 SYGVKD. Germline trimming cut 5 bases from V and 1 base from J; bases unmatched to any gene: 0. Sequenced by immunoSEQ multiplex PCR; TCRdb stores in-frame clones only, minus some. The sample holds roughly 80,000 clones, 85% to 95% seen once. On this clone itself: The antigen remains unidentified.

The sequence was obtained from a person aged 30 to 70 in good health. The sequenced material came from naive CD4+ T cells from blood. Subset denoted: CD45RO-negative CD62L-positive naive CD4 T cells. The chain is built from TRBV10-3 and TRBJ2-5; 8 nucleotides align to TRBD1. CDR3: CAISTGGQETQYF. The CDR3 coding sequence is TGTGCCATCAGTACAGGGGGCCAAGAGACCCAGTACTTC.